This T cell receptor beta chain emerged from a study of blood T cell repertoires in COVID-19. Study-wide background: Some COVID-19 samples were acute and others convalescent; all came from the United States, Italy and Spain.

Original data processing: For nucleated cells, counts were estimated from reference gene primer amplification. The method was immunoSEQ multiplex PCR; TCRdb's version includes in-frame clones alone and lacks a portion of them. Clonal size and the V and J genes are those of that table, whereas D and trimming came from the DNA. This sample has 200,000 to 250,000 clones; more than 65% occur once, and the top ten carry 1.2% to 1.5%. The CDR3 length is 14 residues. From germline, CDR1 is SNHLY and CDR2 FYNNEI. V shed 4 bases and J 3 bases; nucleotides not matched to a gene: 4. The rearrangement joins TRBV2 to TRBJ1-1, with 8 bases aligning to TRBD1. This receptor was taken from a woman aged 40 to 55 who had recovered from COVID-19. Source material: peripheral blood. The DNA of the CDR3 is TGTGCCAGCAGTGGACAGGGGAAGGACACTGAAGCTTTCTTT. Protein product: CASSGQGKDTEAFF.